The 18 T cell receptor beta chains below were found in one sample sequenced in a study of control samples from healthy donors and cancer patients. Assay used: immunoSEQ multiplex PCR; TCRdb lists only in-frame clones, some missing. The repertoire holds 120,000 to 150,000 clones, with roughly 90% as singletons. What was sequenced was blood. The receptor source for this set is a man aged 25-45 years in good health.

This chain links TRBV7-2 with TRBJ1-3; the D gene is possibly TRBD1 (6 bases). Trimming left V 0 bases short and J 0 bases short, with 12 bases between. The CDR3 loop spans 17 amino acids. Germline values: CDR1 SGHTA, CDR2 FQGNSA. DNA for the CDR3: TGTGCCAGCAGCTTAGCTGTCAGGGGTAGCTCTGGAAACACCATATATTTT. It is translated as CASSLAVRGSSGNTIYF.

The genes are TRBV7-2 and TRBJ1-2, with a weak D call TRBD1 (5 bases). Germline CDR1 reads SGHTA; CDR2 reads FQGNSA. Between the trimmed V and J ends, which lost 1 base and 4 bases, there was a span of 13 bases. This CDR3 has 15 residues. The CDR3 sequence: CASSLGGAEAYGYTF. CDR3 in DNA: TGTGCCAGCAGCTTAGGAGGGGCAGAAGCCTATGGCTACACCTTC.

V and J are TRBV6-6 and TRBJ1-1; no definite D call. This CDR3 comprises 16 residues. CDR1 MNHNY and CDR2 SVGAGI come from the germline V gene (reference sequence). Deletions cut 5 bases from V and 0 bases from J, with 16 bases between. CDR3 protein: CASSSPGMSVNTEAFF. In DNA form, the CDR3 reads TGTGCCAGCAGTAGCCCGGGGATGTCAGTGAACACTGAAGCTTTCTTT.

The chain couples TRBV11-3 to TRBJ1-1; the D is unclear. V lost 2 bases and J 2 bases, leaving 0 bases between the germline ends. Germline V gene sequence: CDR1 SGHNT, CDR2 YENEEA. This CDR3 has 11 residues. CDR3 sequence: CASSLNTEAFF. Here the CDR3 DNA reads TGTGCCAGCAGCTTAAACACTGAAGCTTTCTTT.

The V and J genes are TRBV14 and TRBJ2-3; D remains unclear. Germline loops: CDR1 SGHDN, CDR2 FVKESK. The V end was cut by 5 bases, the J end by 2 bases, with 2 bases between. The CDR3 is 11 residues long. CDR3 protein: CASSVTDTQYF. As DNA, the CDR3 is TGTGCCAGCAGCGTCACAGATACGCAGTATTTT.

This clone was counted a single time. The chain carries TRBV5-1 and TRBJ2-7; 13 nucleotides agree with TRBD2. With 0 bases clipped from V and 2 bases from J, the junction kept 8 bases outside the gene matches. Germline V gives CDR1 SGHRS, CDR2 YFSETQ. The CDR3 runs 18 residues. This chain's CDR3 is CASSLEWTSGRGTYEQYF. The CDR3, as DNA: TGCGCCAGCAGCTTGGAATGGACTAGCGGGAGAGGGACCTACGAGCAGTACTTC.

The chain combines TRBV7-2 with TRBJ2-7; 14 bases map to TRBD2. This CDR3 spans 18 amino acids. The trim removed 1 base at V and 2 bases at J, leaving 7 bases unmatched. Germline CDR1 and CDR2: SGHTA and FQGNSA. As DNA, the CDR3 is TGTGCCAGCAGCTTAGGGTACCTGACTAGCGGGAGGGCCTACGAGCAGTACTTC. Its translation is CASSLGYLTSGRAYEQYF.

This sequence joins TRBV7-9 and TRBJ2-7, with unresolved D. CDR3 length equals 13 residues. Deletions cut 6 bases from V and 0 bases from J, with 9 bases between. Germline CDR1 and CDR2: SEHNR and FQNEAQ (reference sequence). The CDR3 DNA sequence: TGTGCCAGCAGTCCAGACATCTCCTACGAGCAGTACTTC. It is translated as CASSPDISYEQYF.

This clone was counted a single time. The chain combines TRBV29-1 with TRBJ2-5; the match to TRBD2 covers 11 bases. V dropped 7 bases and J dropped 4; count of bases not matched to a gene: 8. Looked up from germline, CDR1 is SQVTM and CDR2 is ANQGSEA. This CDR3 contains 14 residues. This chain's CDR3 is CSGRLAGGGETQYF. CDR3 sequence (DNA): TGCAGCGGGCGGCTAGCGGGGGGAGGAGAGACCCAGTACTTC.

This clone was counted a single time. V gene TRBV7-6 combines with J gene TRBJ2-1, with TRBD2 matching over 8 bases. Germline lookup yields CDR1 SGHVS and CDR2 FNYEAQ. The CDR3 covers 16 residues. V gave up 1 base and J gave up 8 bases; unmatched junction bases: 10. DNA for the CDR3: TGTGCCAGCAGCTTAGAGGGGACTAGGAATCGTCATGAGCAGTTCTTC. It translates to CASSLEGTRNRHEQFF.

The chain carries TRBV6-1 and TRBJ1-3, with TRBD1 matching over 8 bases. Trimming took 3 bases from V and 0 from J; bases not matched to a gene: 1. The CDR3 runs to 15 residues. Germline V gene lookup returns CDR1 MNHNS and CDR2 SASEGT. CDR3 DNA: TGTGCCAGCAGTGAGGGACAGGACTCTGGAAACACCATATATTTT. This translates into CASSEGQDSGNTIYF.

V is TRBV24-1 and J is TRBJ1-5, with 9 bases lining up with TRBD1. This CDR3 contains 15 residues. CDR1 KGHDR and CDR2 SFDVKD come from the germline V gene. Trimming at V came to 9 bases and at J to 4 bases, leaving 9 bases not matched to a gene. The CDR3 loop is CATGQGSRQNQPQHF. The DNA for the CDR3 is TGTGCCACCGGACAGGGGAGTAGGCAGAATCAGCCCCAGCATTTT.

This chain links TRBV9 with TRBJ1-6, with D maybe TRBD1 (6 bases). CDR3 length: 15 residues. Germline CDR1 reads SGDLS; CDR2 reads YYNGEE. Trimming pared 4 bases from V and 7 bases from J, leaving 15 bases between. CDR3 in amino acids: CASSPRGGGNSPLHF. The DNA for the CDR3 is TGTGCCAGCAGCCCCCGAGGGGGGGGGAATTCACCCCTCCACTTT. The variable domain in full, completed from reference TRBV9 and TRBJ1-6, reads DSGVTQTPKHLITATGQRVTLRCSPRSGDLSVYWYQQSLDQGLQFLIQYYNGEERAKGNILERFSAQQFPDLHSELNLSSLELGDSALYFCASSPRGGGNSPLHFGNGTRLTVT.

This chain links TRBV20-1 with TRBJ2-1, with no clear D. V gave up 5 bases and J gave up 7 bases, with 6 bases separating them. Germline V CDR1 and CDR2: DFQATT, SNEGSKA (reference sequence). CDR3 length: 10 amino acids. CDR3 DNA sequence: TGCAGTGCTGGGTCTAATGAGCAGTTCTTC. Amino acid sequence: CSAGSNEQFF.

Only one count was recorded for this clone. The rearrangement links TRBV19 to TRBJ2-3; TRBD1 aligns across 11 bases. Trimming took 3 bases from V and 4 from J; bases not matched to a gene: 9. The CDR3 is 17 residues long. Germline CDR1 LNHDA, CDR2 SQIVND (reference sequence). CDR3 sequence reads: CASSMSGQGVIADTQYF. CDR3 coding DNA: TGTGCCAGTAGTATGTCGGGACAGGGGGTAATCGCAGATACGCAGTATTTT.

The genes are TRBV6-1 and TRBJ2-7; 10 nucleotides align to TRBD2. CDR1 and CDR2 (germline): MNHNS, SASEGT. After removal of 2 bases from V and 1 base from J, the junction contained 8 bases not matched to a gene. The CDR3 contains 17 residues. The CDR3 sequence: CASSEPQASGGSYEQYF. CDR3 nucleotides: TGTGCCAGCAGTGAACCTCAGGCTAGCGGGGGATCCTACGAGCAGTACTTC.

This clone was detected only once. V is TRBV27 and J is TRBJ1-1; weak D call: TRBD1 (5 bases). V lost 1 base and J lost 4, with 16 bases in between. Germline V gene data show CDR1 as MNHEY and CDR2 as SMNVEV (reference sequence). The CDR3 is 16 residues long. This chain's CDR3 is CASSLYGAVGSTEAFF. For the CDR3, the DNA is TGTGCCAGCAGTTTATATGGGGCGGTCGGGAGCACTGAAGCTTTCTTT.

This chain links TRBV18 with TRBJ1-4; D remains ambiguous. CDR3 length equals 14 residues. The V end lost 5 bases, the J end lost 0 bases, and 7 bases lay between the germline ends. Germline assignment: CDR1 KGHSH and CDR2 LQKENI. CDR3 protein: CASSKAATNEKLFF. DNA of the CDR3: TGTGCCAGCTCAAAAGCTGCAACTAATGAAAAACTGTTTTTT.